This T cell receptor beta chain originates from a study of radiation and T cells in renal cell carcinoma. Time point: blood 4 weeks post-SBRT, at nephrectomy. Treatment of the sample: 15 Gy SBRT to primary tumor, nephrectomy 4 weeks later. As for this clone: Its matching antigen is unknown.

Generated by immunoSEQ multiplex PCR, the TCRdb table keeps only in-frame clones and is missing some. This table holds more than 120,000 clones, around 88% found once. Notes on the study in general: In blood, top tumor clones expanded by 2 weeks, shrinking by 4.

The CDR3 consists of 14 residues. Trimming removed 7 bases from V and 3 bases from J; junction bases left unmatched: 9. Germline V gene data show CDR1 as SGHNT and CDR2 as YYREEE (reference sequence). The source is a woman aged 45-65 years with renal cell carcinoma. This specimen was blood, taken from a patient whose treatment included radiotherapy and nephrectomy. The chain combines TRBV5-4 with TRBJ2-7; 8 nucleotides align to TRBD2. This CDR3 is CASSYERESYEQYF. CDR3 coding DNA: TGTGCCAGCTCTTACGAGCGGGAGAGCTACGAGCAGTACTTC.